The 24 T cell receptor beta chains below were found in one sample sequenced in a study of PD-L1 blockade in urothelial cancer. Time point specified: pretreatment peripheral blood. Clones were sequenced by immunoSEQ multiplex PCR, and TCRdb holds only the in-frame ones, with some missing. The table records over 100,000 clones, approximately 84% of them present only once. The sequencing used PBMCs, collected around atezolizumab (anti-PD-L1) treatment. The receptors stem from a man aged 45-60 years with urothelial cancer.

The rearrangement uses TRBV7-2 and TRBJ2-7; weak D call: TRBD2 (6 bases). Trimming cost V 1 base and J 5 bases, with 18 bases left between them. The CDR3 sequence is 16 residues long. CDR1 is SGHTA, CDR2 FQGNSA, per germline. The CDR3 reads CASSLVAGSGVNEQYF. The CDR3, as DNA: TGTGCCAGCAGCTTAGTTGCGGGATCAGGAGTCAACGAGCAGTACTTC. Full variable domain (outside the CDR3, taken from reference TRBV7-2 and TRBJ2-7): GAGVSQSPSNKVTEKGKDVELRCDPISGHTALYWYRQSLGQGLEFLIYFQGNSAPDKSGLPSDRFSAERTGGSVSTLTIQRTQQEDSAVYLCASSLVAGSGVNEQYFGPGTRLTVT.

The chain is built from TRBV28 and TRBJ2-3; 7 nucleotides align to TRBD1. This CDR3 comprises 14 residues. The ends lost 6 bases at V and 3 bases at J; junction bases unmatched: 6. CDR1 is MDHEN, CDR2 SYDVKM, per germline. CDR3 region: CASSKTGLTDTQYF. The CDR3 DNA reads TGTGCCAGCAGCAAGACAGGGTTGACAGATACGCAGTATTTT.

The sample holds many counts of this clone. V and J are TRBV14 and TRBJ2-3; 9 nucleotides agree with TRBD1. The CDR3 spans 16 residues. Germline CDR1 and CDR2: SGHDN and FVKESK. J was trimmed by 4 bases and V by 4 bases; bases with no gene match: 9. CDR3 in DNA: TGTGCCAGCAGCCCCCAGGGACAGGGTGGCCCAGATACGCAGTATTTT. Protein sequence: CASSPQGQGGPDTQYF.

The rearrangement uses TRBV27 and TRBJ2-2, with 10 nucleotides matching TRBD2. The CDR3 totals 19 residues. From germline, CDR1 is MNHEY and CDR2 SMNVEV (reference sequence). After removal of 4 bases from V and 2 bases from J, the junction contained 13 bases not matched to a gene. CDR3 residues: CASSSTLGTSASNTGELFF. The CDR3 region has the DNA TGTGCCAGCAGTTCCACCCTCGGGACTAGCGCTTCAAACACCGGGGAGCTGTTTTTT.

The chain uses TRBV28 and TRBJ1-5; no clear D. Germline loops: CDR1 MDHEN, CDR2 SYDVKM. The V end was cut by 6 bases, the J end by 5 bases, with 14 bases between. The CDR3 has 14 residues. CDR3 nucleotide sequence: TGTGCCAGCAGCAGAGGGAGGACCTATCAGCCCCAGCATTTT. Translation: CASSRGRTYQPQHF.

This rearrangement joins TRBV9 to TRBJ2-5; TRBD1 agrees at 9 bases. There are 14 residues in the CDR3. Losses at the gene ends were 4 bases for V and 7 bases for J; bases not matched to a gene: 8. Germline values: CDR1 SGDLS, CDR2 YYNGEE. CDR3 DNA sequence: TGTGCCAGCAGCCTGGGACAGGGTGAAGGGACCCAGTACTTC. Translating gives CASSLGQGEGTQYF. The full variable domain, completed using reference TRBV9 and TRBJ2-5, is DSGVTQTPKHLITATGQRVTLRCSPRSGDLSVYWYQQSLDQGLQFLIQYYNGEERAKGNILERFSAQQFPDLHSELNLSSLELGDSALYFCASSLGQGEGTQYFGPGTRLLVL.

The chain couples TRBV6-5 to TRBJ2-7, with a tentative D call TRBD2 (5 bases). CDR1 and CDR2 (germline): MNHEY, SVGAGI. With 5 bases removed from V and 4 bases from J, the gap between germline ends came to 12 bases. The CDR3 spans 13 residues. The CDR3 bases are TGTGCCAGCAGTCGCGTCCCGGGGTACGAGCAGTACTTC. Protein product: CASSRVPGYEQYF.

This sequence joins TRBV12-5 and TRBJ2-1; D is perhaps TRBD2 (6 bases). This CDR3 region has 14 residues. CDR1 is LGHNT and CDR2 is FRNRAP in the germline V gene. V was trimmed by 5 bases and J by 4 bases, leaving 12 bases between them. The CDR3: CASGPGGEYNEQFF. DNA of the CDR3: TGTGCTAGTGGTCCCGGAGGGGAGTACAATGAGCAGTTCTTC.

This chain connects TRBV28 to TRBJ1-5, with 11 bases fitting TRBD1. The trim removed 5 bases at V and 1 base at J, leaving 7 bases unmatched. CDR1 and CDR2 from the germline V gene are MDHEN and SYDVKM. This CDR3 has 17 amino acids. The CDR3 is CASSITGTGGSNQPQHF. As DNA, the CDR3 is TGTGCCAGCAGTATAACCGGGACAGGGGGGAGCAATCAGCCCCAGCATTTT.

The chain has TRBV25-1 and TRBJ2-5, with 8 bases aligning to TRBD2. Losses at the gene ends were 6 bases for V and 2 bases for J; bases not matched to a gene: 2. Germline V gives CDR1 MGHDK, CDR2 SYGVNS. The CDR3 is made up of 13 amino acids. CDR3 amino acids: CASRPSGQETQYF. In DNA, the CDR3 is TGTGCCAGCAGACCTAGCGGGCAAGAGACCCAGTACTTC.

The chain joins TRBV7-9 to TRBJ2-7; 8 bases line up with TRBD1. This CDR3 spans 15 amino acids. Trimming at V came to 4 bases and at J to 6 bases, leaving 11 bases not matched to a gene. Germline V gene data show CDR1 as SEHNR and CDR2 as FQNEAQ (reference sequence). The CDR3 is CASSSPLGQGGEQYF. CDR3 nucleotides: TGTGCCAGCAGCTCCCCCCTCGGACAGGGAGGCGAGCAGTACTTC.

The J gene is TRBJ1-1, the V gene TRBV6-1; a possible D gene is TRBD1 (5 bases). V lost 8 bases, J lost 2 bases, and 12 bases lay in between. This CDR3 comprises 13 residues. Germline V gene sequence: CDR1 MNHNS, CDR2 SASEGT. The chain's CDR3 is CASGTQGNTEAFF. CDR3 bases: TGTGCCAGCGGTACCCAGGGTAACACTGAAGCTTTCTTT.

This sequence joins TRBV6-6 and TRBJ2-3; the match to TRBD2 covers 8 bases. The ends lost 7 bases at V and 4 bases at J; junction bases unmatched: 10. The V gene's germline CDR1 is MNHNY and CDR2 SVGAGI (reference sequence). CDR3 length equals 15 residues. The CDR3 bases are TGTGCCAGCATCGGGAGGGCGGGAGGCCCAGATACGCAGTATTTT. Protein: CASIGRAGGPDTQYF.

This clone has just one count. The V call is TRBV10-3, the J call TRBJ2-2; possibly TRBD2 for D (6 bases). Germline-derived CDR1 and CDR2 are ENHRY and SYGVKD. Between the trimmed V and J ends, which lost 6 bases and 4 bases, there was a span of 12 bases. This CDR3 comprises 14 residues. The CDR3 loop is CAISPGTVTGELFF. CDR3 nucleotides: TGTGCCATCAGCCCCGGGACTGTCACCGGGGAGCTGTTTTTT.

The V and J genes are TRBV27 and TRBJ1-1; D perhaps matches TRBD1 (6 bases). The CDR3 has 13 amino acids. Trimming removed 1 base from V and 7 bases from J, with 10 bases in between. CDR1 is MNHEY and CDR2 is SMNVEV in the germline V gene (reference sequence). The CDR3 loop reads CASSLFSTGEAFF. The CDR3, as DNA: TGTGCCAGCAGTTTATTTTCGACAGGTGAAGCTTTCTTT.

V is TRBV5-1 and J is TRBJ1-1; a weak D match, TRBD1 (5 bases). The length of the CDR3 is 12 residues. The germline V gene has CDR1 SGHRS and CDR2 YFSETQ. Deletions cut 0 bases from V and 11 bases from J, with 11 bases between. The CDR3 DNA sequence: TGCGCCAGCAGCTTGGAGGAGGGGCGGGCTTTCTTT. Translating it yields CASSLEEGRAFF.

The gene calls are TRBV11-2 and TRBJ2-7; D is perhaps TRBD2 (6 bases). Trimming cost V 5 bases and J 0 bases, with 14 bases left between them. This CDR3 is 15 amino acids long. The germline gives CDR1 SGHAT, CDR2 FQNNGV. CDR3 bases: TGTGCCAGCAGCCTCCGAAGCGGGCACTCCTACGAGCAGTACTTC. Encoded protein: CASSLRSGHSYEQYF. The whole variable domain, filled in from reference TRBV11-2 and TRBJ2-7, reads EAGVAQSPRYKIIEKRQSVAFWCNPISGHATLYWYQQILGQGPKLLIQFQNNGVVDDSQLPKDRFSAERLKGVDSTLKIQPAKLEDSAVYLCASSLRSGHSYEQYFGPGTRLTVT.

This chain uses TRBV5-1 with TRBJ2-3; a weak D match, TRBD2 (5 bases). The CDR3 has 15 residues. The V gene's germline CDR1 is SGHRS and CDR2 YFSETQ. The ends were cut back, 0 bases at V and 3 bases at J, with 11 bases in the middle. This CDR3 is CASSLAGDRTDTQYF. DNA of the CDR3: TGCGCCAGCAGCTTGGCCGGGGATCGGACAGATACGCAGTATTTT.

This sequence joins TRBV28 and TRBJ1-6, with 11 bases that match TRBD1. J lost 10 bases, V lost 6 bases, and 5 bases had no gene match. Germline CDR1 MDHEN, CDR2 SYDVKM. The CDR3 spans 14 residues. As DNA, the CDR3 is TGTGCCAGCAGGCCGGGACAGGGGGGATCACCCCTCCACTTT. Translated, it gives CASRPGQGGSPLHF.

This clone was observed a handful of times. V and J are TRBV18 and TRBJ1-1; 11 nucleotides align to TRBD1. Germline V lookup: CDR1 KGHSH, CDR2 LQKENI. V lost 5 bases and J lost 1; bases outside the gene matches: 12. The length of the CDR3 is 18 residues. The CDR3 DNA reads TGTGCCAGCTCAAACCCCCTGGGACAGGGGGTCGCGAACACTGAAGCTTTCTTT. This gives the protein CASSNPLGQGVANTEAFF.

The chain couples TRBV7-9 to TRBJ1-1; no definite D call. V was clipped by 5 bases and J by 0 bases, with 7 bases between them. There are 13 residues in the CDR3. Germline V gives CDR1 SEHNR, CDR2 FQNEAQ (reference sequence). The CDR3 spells CASSPSMNTEAFF. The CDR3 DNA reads TGTGCCAGCAGCCCCTCTATGAACACTGAAGCTTTCTTT.

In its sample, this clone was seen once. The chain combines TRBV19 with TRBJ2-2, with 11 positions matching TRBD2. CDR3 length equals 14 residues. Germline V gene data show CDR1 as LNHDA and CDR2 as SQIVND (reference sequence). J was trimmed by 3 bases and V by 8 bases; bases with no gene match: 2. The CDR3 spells CASFSGRDTGELFF. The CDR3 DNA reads TGTGCCAGTTTTAGCGGGAGGGACACCGGGGAGCTGTTTTTT.

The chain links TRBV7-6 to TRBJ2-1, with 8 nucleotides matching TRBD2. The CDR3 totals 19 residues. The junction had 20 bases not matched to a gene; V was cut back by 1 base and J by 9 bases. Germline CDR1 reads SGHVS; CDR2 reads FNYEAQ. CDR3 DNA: TGTGCCAGCAGCTTAGTTCCTAGCGGGCGCGCCCTAATCGATGGTGAGCAGTTCTTC. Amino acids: CASSLVPSGRALIDGEQFF.

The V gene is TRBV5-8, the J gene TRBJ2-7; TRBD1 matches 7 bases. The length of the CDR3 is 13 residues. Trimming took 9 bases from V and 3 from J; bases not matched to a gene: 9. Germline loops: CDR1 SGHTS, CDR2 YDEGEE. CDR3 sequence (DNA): TGTGCCAACGAAGGACAGGCCGGCTACGAGCAGTACTTC. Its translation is CANEGQAGYEQYF.